This T cell receptor beta chain was retrieved from a study of blood T cell repertoires in COVID-19. Study information: PBMCs, B-cell-depleted T cells, or T cells provided the cDNA or gDNA that made up the material.

Using immunoSEQ multiplex PCR, the repertoire was profiled, and TCRdb retains in-frame clones only, with some absent. The data contain 160,000 or so clones, around 90% of them singletons. Deletions cut 4 bases from V and 8 bases from J, with 18 bases between. Germline-derived CDR1 and CDR2 are SGHTA and FQGNSA. The CDR3 runs to 15 residues. This sequence originates from a woman aged 45-59 years with acute or convalescent COVID-19. The J gene is TRBJ2-1, the V gene TRBV7-2; no reliable D call. The specimen was peripheral blood. The CDR3 sequence is CASSSPLPNRDEQFF. As DNA, the CDR3 is TGTGCCAGCAGCTCCCCCCTGCCGAATAGAGATGAGCAGTTCTTC.